The 17 T cell receptor beta chains presented below share a single source sample, sequenced in a study of cytomegalovirus exposure and HLA in healthy donors. PCR was performed using 60 Vbeta and 13 Jbeta primers. This table comes from immunoSEQ multiplex PCR, and its TCRdb copy is limited to in-frame clones, with some not included. The sample has 95,000 to 110,000 clones, and its top ten clones hold 3% to 3.5%. Sequencing was carried out using PBMCs. The receptor source for this set is a man between 40 and 49 years old in good health and CMV-seronegative.

The chain is built from TRBV19 and TRBJ2-1, with D maybe TRBD2 (6 bases). Germline V CDR1 and CDR2: LNHDA, SQIVND (reference sequence). The ends were cut back, 5 bases at V and 5 bases at J, with 19 bases in the middle. The CDR3 has 16 residues. CDR3 protein: CASSLSLALGNNEQFF. The DNA of the CDR3 is TGTGCCAGTAGTCTCTCGCTAGCGCTCGGCAACAATGAGCAGTTCTTC. The variable domain in full, completed from reference TRBV19 and TRBJ2-1, reads DGGITQSPKYLFRKEGQNVTLSCEQNLNHDAMYWYRQDPGQGLRLIYYSQIVNDFQKGDIAEGYSVSREKKESFPLTVTSAQKNPTAFYLCASSLSLALGNNEQFFGPGTRLTVL.

The V gene is TRBV28, the J gene TRBJ1-3; 8 positions agree with TRBD1. The CDR3 is made up of 18 amino acids. From germline, CDR1 is MDHEN and CDR2 SYDVKM. Trimming removed 6 bases from V and 0 bases from J; junction bases left unmatched: 13. The CDR3 here is CASRVRGLGKNSGNTIYF. The DNA of the CDR3 is TGTGCCAGCAGAGTCAGGGGGCTGGGCAAAAACTCTGGAAACACCATATATTTT.

The chain joins TRBV27 to TRBJ2-5; TRBD2 matches 13 bases. There are 18 residues in the CDR3. The germline gives CDR1 MNHEY, CDR2 SMNVEV (reference sequence). Germline trimming cut 5 bases from V and 4 bases from J; bases unmatched to any gene: 13. Here the CDR3 reads CASSPLIRTSGSRETQYF. CDR3 in DNA: TGTGCCAGCAGTCCACTCATCAGGACTAGCGGGAGTAGAGAGACCCAGTACTTC.

The J gene is TRBJ1-1, the V gene TRBV30; D is uncertain. V was pared by 0 bases and J by 4 bases, with 9 bases between. Germline assignment: CDR1 GTSNPN and CDR2 SVGIG (reference sequence). This CDR3 comprises 13 residues. Here the CDR3 DNA reads TGTGCCTGGAGTGTACGGCGGGGCACTGAAGCTTTCTTT. Its translation: CAWSVRRGTEAFF. The full variable domain, with the rest looked up from reference TRBV30 and TRBJ1-1, is SQTIHQWPATLVQPVGSPLSLECTVEGTSNPNLYWYRQAAGRGLQLLFYSVGIGQISSEVPQNLSASRPQDRQFILSSKKLLLSDSGFYLCAWSVRRGTEAFFGQGTRLTVV.

V usage is TRBV19 and J usage is TRBJ2-3, with TRBD2 identical over 11 bases. V was clipped by 4 bases and J by 3 bases; unmatched bases: 9. This CDR3 has 17 amino acids. Germline assignment: CDR1 LNHDA and CDR2 SQIVND (reference sequence). The CDR3 nucleotides are TGTGCCAGTAGTACCTCACTAGCGGGAGAAGCGACAGATACGCAGTATTTT. Its translation is CASSTSLAGEATDTQYF.

J is TRBJ2-2 and V is TRBV4-1; tentative D call: TRBD2 (6 bases). Per germline, CDR1 MGHRA and CDR2 YSYEKL. The germline V and J ends were trimmed by 2 bases and 5 bases, with 12 bases remaining between them. This CDR3 spans 15 amino acids. CDR3 nucleotides: TGCGCCAGCAGCCAATTACTAGCCCCAACCGGGGAGCTGTTTTTT. This sequence encodes CASSQLLAPTGELFF.

On this clone itself: Other nucleotide sequences from this sample produce the same CDR3. V is TRBV6-5 and J is TRBJ2-7, with 7 positions matching TRBD2. Unmatched junction bases numbered 7, after V lost 6 bases and J lost 2 bases. Germline V lookup: CDR1 MNHEY, CDR2 SVGAGI. This CDR3 has 14 residues. DNA for the CDR3: TGTGCCAGCAGCTCCGTCGCGGGGGCCTACGAGCAGTACTTC. Amino acid sequence: CASSSVAGAYEQYF.

The rearrangement uses TRBV28 and TRBJ1-1, with D uncertain. Trimming pared 4 bases from V and 6 bases from J, leaving 12 bases between. The germline V gene encodes CDR1 MDHEN and CDR2 SYDVKM. The CDR3 totals 13 residues. CDR3: CASSSRNGAEAFF. The CDR3 region has the DNA TGTGCCAGCAGTTCCAGAAACGGGGCTGAAGCTTTCTTT.

The chain recombines TRBV7-2 with TRBJ2-3; D unresolved. This CDR3 has 16 residues. Trimming stripped 3 bases from V and 0 bases from J, with 13 bases between. Germline assignment: CDR1 SGHTA and CDR2 FQGNSA. The CDR3 DNA is TGTGCCAGCAGCTTCTTAGCCGTAACTAGCACAGATACGCAGTATTTT. The encoded protein is CASSFLAVTSTDTQYF.

The V and J genes are TRBV5-1 and TRBJ2-5; D remains ambiguous. Germline lookup yields CDR1 SGHRS and CDR2 YFSETQ. CDR3 length equals 11 residues. V lost 10 bases to trimming and J lost 2 bases, with 9 bases between them. The DNA of the CDR3 is TGCGCCTCGGGTCCGCAAGAGACCCAGTACTTC. Its protein is CASGPQETQYF.

V and J are TRBV4-1 and TRBJ2-5, with 7 nucleotides matching TRBD1. Germline CDR1 and CDR2: MGHRA and YSYEKL. Unmatched junction bases numbered 13, after V lost 1 base and J lost 11 bases. The CDR3 covers 15 residues. CDR3 bases: TGCGCCAGCAGCCAAGCCCCTGGGACAGTGAGAGAGCAGTACTTC. This translates into CASSQAPGTVREQYF.

The chain links TRBV5-4 to TRBJ2-5, with 14 bases fitting TRBD2. V dropped 4 bases and J dropped 1; count of bases not matched to a gene: 3. This CDR3 is built from 16 residues. The germline V gene encodes CDR1 SGHNT and CDR2 YYREEE (reference sequence). The CDR3 sequence: CASSPGLAGVQETQYF. CDR3 sequence (DNA): TGTGCCAGCAGCCCGGGACTAGCGGGAGTCCAAGAGACCCAGTACTTC.

The chain recombines TRBV6-6 with TRBJ1-5; D perhaps matches TRBD1 (6 bases). V was clipped by 6 bases and J by 6 bases, with 18 bases between them. The CDR3 sequence is 15 residues long. CDR1 and CDR2 (germline): MNHNY, SVGAGI (reference sequence). The CDR3 protein is CASSHGTSVGQPQHF. CDR3 in DNA: TGTGCCAGCAGCCATGGGACATCTGTGGGTCAGCCCCAGCATTTT.

This chain joins TRBV30 and TRBJ2-2, with 7 positions matching TRBD2. This CDR3 has 14 residues. Germline lookup yields CDR1 GTSNPN and CDR2 SVGIG (reference sequence). Trimming cost V 3 bases and J 6 bases; bases outside gene matches: 7. The CDR3 DNA follows: TGTGCCTGGAGCCCCGGACTAGTTGCCGGGGAGCTGTTTTTT. As protein: CAWSPGLVAGELFF.

The chain is built from TRBV27 and TRBJ2-1; the match to TRBD2 covers 16 bases. Germline V gene lookup returns CDR1 MNHEY and CDR2 SMNVEV (reference sequence). V trimming: 5 bases; J trimming: 11 bases; junction bases outside the gene matches: 9. CDR3 length equals 16 residues. DNA of the CDR3: TGTGCCAGCAGTATCCGTATGGGACTAGCGGGAGGGAAGCAGTTCTTC. Its translation is CASSIRMGLAGGKQFF.

V and J are TRBV29-1 and TRBJ2-1, with a tentative D call TRBD2 (6 bases). The CDR3 covers 16 residues. The V gene's germline CDR1 is SQVTM and CDR2 ANQGSEA. The V end lost 6 bases, the J end lost 3 bases, and 21 bases lay between the germline ends. CDR3 residues: CSVHKSGLSYYNEQFF. The CDR3, as DNA: TGCAGCGTCCACAAAAGCGGACTAAGCTACTACAATGAGCAGTTCTTC.

This chain links TRBV5-8 with TRBJ1-2, with D perhaps matching TRBD1 (6 bases). Germline V gene data show CDR1 as SGHTS and CDR2 as YDEGEE. CDR3 size: 15 residues. V was trimmed by 4 bases and J by 0 bases, leaving 13 bases between them. The CDR3 nucleotides are TGTGCCAGCAGCCTGGGGGCAGGTTCTAACTATGGCTACACCTTC. This gives the protein CASSLGAGSNYGYTF.